Listed below are T cell receptor beta chains from one sample, sequenced in a study of control samples from healthy donors and cancer patients. The assay was immunoSEQ multiplex PCR, and TCRdb's table has in-frame clones only and misses some. The table shows 160,000 or so clones, with 94% occurring only once. The specimen sequenced was blood. The source of these receptors is a woman in her 40s in good health. The CDR3 runs from the conserved cysteine through the conserved F or W. The D gene is left open where the match is weak. Expanded clones are given a class, and other clones once, few, many or no size at all.

J gene: TRBJ2-1
clone size: -
D gene: -
V gene: TRBV3-1/TRBV3-2
CDR3 DNA: TGTGCCAGCAGCCAAGAGTCCGGATACAATGAGCAGTTCTTC
CDR3 protein: CASSQESGYNEQFF

J gene: TRBJ1-2
clone size: -
D gene: TRBD1
V gene: TRBV30
CDR3 DNA: TGTGCGGGACAGGGGGTGCGGAGCTACACCTTC
CDR3 protein: CAGQGVRSYTF

J gene: TRBJ2-6
clone size: -
D gene: TRBD1
V gene: TRBV5-1
CDR3 DNA: TGCGCCAGCGAAACCGGACAGGGGGCAGGAGGGGCCAACGTCCTGACTTTC
CDR3 protein: CASETGQGAGGANVLTF

J gene: TRBJ1-5
clone size: -
D gene: -
V gene: TRBV12-3/TRBV12-4
CDR3 DNA: TGTGCCAGCCTAGGACTGATCAATCAGCCCCAGCATTTT
CDR3 protein: CASLGLINQPQHF

J gene: TRBJ2-7
clone size: once
D gene: -
V gene: TRBV11-2
CDR3 DNA: TGTGCCAGCAGCTTAAAGGCCCGACAGCTCTACGAGCAGTACTTC
CDR3 protein: CASSLKARQLYEQYF

J gene: TRBJ1-1
clone size: -
D gene: -
V gene: TRBV5-1
CDR3 DNA: TGCGCCAGCAGCTTGGACGGCAGGACCATGAACACTGAAGCTTTCTTT
CDR3 protein: CASSLDGRTMNTEAFF

J gene: TRBJ1-6
clone size: -
D gene: -
V gene: TRBV4-1
CDR3 DNA: TGCGCCAGCAGCCAAGTTAGGCAGGGTCAAAGGGAAGGTTCACCCCTCCACTTT
CDR3 protein: CASSQVRQGQREGSPLHF

J gene: TRBJ1-2
clone size: -
D gene: TRBD1
V gene: TRBV5-1
CDR3 DNA: TGCGCCAGCAGCTTGGGGGACAGGTACTATGGCTACACCTTC
CDR3 protein: CASSLGDRYYGYTF

J gene: TRBJ2-5
clone size: -
D gene: TRBD1
V gene: TRBV7-2
CDR3 DNA: TGTGCCAGCAGCTTATCACAGGGGGCGGGAGAGACCCAGTACTTC
CDR3 protein: CASSLSQGAGETQYF

J gene: TRBJ1-4
clone size: -
D gene: TRBD1
V gene: TRBV30
CDR3 DNA: TGTGCCTGGACCCAAACCGGGACAGGAGGGGAAAAACTGTTTTTT
CDR3 protein: CAWTQTGTGGEKLFF

J gene: TRBJ2-5
clone size: -
D gene: -
V gene: TRBV7-9
CDR3 DNA: TGTGCCAGCAGCTTTCCAGGGATCCCAGAGACCCAGTACTTC
CDR3 protein: CASSFPGIPETQYF

J gene: TRBJ1-5
clone size: -
D gene: TRBD1
V gene: TRBV4-2
CDR3 DNA: TGTGCCAGCAGCCTTGGGACAGGGGGCGCAAATCAGCCCCAGCATTTT
CDR3 protein: CASSLGTGGANQPQHF

J gene: TRBJ2-2
clone size: -
D gene: -
V gene: TRBV6-2/TRBV6-3
CDR3 DNA: TGTGCCAGCAGTAACGAGTTCCCCGGGGAGCTGTTTTTT
CDR3 protein: CASSNEFPGELFF

J gene: TRBJ1-5
clone size: -
D gene: -
V gene: TRBV27
CDR3 DNA: TGTGCCAGCAGTTTCTCAGGGAGGCCCAATCAGCCCCAGCATTTT
CDR3 protein: CASSFSGRPNQPQHF

J gene: TRBJ1-3
clone size: -
D gene: -
V gene: TRBV19
CDR3 DNA: TGTGCCAGTAGTATTTCCTCTGGAAACACCATATATTTT
CDR3 protein: CASSISSGNTIYF

J gene: TRBJ2-2
clone size: -
D gene: -
V gene: TRBV29-1
CDR3 DNA: TGCAGCGGAAAGACGGCAGCGAACACCGGGGAGCTGTTTTTT
CDR3 protein: CSGKTAANTGELFF

J gene: TRBJ1-5
clone size: -
D gene: -
V gene: TRBV11-2
CDR3 DNA: TGTGCCAGCAGCTTAGACCATGGCAGGGCCAATCAGCCCCAGCATTTT
CDR3 protein: CASSLDHGRANQPQHF

J gene: TRBJ2-7
clone size: -
D gene: -
V gene: TRBV18
CDR3 DNA: TGTGCCAGCTCACCGGGCAGGAGCTCCTACGAGCAGTACTTC
CDR3 protein: CASSPGRSSYEQYF

J gene: TRBJ1-1
clone size: -
D gene: TRBD1
V gene: TRBV6-5
CDR3 DNA: TGTGCCAGCACTAAACGTATGGACAGGGATACTGAAGCTTTCTTT
CDR3 protein: CASTKRMDRDTEAFF

J gene: TRBJ2-2
clone size: once
D gene: -
V gene: TRBV5-4
CDR3 DNA: TGTGCCAGCAGCTTTCGGGCCGGACGAAACACCGGGGAGCTGTTTTTT
CDR3 protein: CASSFRAGRNTGELFF

J gene: TRBJ2-1
clone size: -
D gene: -
V gene: TRBV6-4
CDR3 DNA: TGTGCCAGCAGCCCTAGGAGCGGAACCTACAATGAGCAGTTCTTC
CDR3 protein: CASSPRSGTYNEQFF

J gene: TRBJ2-7
clone size: -
D gene: TRBD1
V gene: TRBV9
CDR3 DNA: TGTGCCAGCAGCGCGCGACAGGGGTCCTACGAGCAGTACTTC
CDR3 protein: CASSARQGSYEQYF

J gene: TRBJ1-3
clone size: -
D gene: -
V gene: TRBV7-6
CDR3 DNA: TGTGCCAGCAGCTCTCGATCATCTGCAGGAAACACCATATATTTT
CDR3 protein: CASSSRSSAGNTIYF

J gene: TRBJ2-3
clone size: -
D gene: -
V gene: TRBV7-2
CDR3 DNA: TGTGCCAGCAGCCCCCCAGGAGGTACGCAGTATTTT
CDR3 protein: CASSPPGGTQYF

J gene: TRBJ1-2
clone size: -
D gene: -
V gene: TRBV3-1/TRBV3-2
CDR3 DNA: TGTGCCAGCAGCCAAGAAGCGACGAACTATGGCTACACCTTC
CDR3 protein: CASSQEATNYGYTF

J gene: TRBJ2-7
clone size: -
D gene: TRBD1
V gene: TRBV10-3
CDR3 DNA: TGTGCCATCAGTGGGGGACAGGGTGGCGACGAGCAGTACTTC
CDR3 protein: CAISGGQGGDEQYF

J gene: TRBJ1-1
clone size: -
D gene: -
V gene: TRBV3-1/TRBV3-2
CDR3 DNA: TGTGCCAGCGGCAGGGACACTGAAGCTTTCTTT
CDR3 protein: CASGRDTEAFF

J gene: TRBJ2-3
clone size: -
D gene: -
V gene: TRBV7-9
CDR3 DNA: TGTGCCAGCAGCCTAACCGGGAGCCCTAGCACAGATACGCAGTATTTT
CDR3 protein: CASSLTGSPSTDTQYF

J gene: TRBJ2-7
clone size: -
D gene: -
V gene: TRBV27
CDR3 DNA: TGTGCCAGCAGTTTATCGAGGCACTACGAGCAGTACTTC
CDR3 protein: CASSLSRHYEQYF

J gene: TRBJ1-1
clone size: -
D gene: -
V gene: TRBV7-2
CDR3 DNA: TGTGCCAGCAGCTTCGGCGGAGGGCCGTTCACTGAAGCTTTCTTT
CDR3 protein: CASSFGGGPFTEAFF

J gene: TRBJ1-2
clone size: -
D gene: TRBD1
V gene: TRBV6-1
CDR3 DNA: TGTGCCAGCAGTGCATACCGGGACAGCAGTCTCAGCGGCTACACCTTC
CDR3 protein: CASSAYRDSSLSGYTF

J gene: TRBJ1-5
clone size: -
D gene: -
V gene: TRBV11-2
CDR3 DNA: TGTGCCAGCAGCCCAGGGGTGGTTCAGCCCCAGCATTTT
CDR3 protein: CASSPGVVQPQHF

J gene: TRBJ1-2
clone size: -
D gene: -
V gene: TRBV28
CDR3 DNA: TGTGCCAGCGACAAGGGCGGGACGAAGGATGGCTACACCTTC
CDR3 protein: CASDKGGTKDGYTF

J gene: TRBJ2-1
clone size: -
D gene: -
V gene: TRBV5-5
CDR3 DNA: TGTGCCAGCAGCTTTTCGGGGGAAAGCGAGCAGTTCTTC
CDR3 protein: CASSFSGESEQFF

J gene: TRBJ2-6
clone size: -
D gene: -
V gene: TRBV27
CDR3 DNA: TGTGCCAGCAGTTTATATGGCGGGTTAGTGGTGTCTGGGGCCAACGTCCTGACTTTC
CDR3 protein: CASSLYGGLVVSGANVLTF

J gene: TRBJ1-1
clone size: -
D gene: -
V gene: TRBV5-1
CDR3 DNA: TGCGCCAGCAGCTTGGAACCGGGGGCGAACACTGAAGCTTTCTTT
CDR3 protein: CASSLEPGANTEAFF

J gene: TRBJ2-5
clone size: -
D gene: -
V gene: TRBV12-3/TRBV12-4
CDR3 DNA: TGTGCCAGCAGTTTACAGGAGACCCAGTACTTC
CDR3 protein: CASSLQETQYF

J gene: TRBJ1-1
clone size: once
D gene: -
V gene: TRBV6-5
CDR3 DNA: TGTGCCAGCAGGGGAGGACCGGGGAACACTGAAGCTTTCTTT
CDR3 protein: CASRGGPGNTEAFF

J gene: TRBJ1-3
clone size: -
D gene: TRBD1
V gene: TRBV9
CDR3 DNA: TGTGCCAGCAGCGGCAGACAGGGGAGAAACACCATATATTTT
CDR3 protein: CASSGRQGRNTIYF

J gene: TRBJ2-1
clone size: -
D gene: -
V gene: TRBV11-3
CDR3 DNA: TGTGCCAGCAGCTTACTCGGGACGCCCTACAATGAGCAGTTCTTC
CDR3 protein: CASSLLGTPYNEQFF

J gene: TRBJ1-2
clone size: -
D gene: -
V gene: TRBV2
CDR3 DNA: TGTGCCAGCAGCGTGAGGGGGATTAACTATGGCTACACCTTC
CDR3 protein: CASSVRGINYGYTF

J gene: TRBJ1-2
clone size: -
D gene: -
V gene: TRBV12-3/TRBV12-4
CDR3 DNA: TGTGCCAGCAGTTTAGCGGAGGTTTATGGCTACACCTTC
CDR3 protein: CASSLAEVYGYTF

J gene: TRBJ1-3
clone size: -
D gene: -
V gene: TRBV18
CDR3 DNA: TGTGCCAGCTCCCTGGCAGGGCAGGAAGCTGGAAACACCATATATTTT
CDR3 protein: CASSLAGQEAGNTIYF

J gene: TRBJ2-1
clone size: -
D gene: TRBD2
V gene: TRBV3-1/TRBV3-2
CDR3 DNA: TGTGCCAGCAGCCCCGAATACCTAGCGGGGGACCCCACCTCCTCCTACAATGAGCAGTTCTTC
CDR3 protein: CASSPEYLAGDPTSSYNEQFF

J gene: TRBJ2-7
clone size: -
D gene: TRBD2
V gene: TRBV5-5
CDR3 DNA: TGTGCCAGCAGCTCACGACTAGCGGGCCGAGCCTACGAGCAGTACTTC
CDR3 protein: CASSSRLAGRAYEQYF

J gene: TRBJ2-1
clone size: -
D gene: TRBD2
V gene: TRBV7-8
CDR3 DNA: TGTGCCAGCAGCCCCCCTTTTGGGGGGACTAGCGGGGATAGCTCCTACAATGAGCAGTTCTTC
CDR3 protein: CASSPPFGGTSGDSSYNEQFF

J gene: TRBJ2-7
clone size: few
D gene: TRBD2
V gene: TRBV3-1/TRBV3-2
CDR3 DNA: TGTGCCAGCAGCCATGCGGGAGAACGAGACTACGAGCAGTACTTC
CDR3 protein: CASSHAGERDYEQYF

J gene: TRBJ1-6
clone size: -
D gene: TRBD1
V gene: TRBV10-3
CDR3 DNA: TGTGCCATCAGTGGGGGGACAGGGATAGGGTCACCCCTCCACTTT
CDR3 protein: CAISGGTGIGSPLHF

J gene: TRBJ2-2
clone size: once
D gene: -
V gene: TRBV7-9
CDR3 DNA: TGTGCCAGCAGCTTAGAAGGACAGCTGAACACCGGGGAGCTGTTTTTT
CDR3 protein: CASSLEGQLNTGELFF

J gene: TRBJ1-1
clone size: -
D gene: TRBD1
V gene: TRBV29-1
CDR3 DNA: TGCAGCGTTGAAGTACAGGGGTTGTCGACTGAAGCTTTCTTT
CDR3 protein: CSVEVQGLSTEAFF